What follows are 17 T cell receptor beta chains derived from one specimen sequenced in a study of T cell clonotyping in hematopoietic cell transplantation. Method: immunoSEQ multiplex PCR; TCRdb's copy keeps in-frame clones and lacks some. Of more than 9,500 clones in the sample, 80% to 90% were seen once. The sequenced material came from peripheral blood mononuclear cells. Receptors were obtained from a human donor who either received an allogeneic hematopoietic cell transplant for a myeloid malignancy or was a related donor (not recorded which). Some clones in this sample may be carry-over from other donors' samples.

This rearrangement joins TRBV6-6 to TRBJ2-5; D not resolved. Germline V lookup: CDR1 MNHNY, CDR2 SVGAGI (reference sequence). There are 15 residues in the CDR3. Deletions cut 0 bases from V and 2 bases from J, with 10 bases between. CDR3 nucleotides: TGTGCCAGCAGTTACTCGTTATCTTTTCAAGAGACCCAGTACTTC. As protein: CASSYSLSFQETQYF.

The V gene is TRBV6-1, the J gene TRBJ1-5; 7 positions agree with TRBD1. The CDR3 runs 14 residues. Germline CDR1 MNHNS, CDR2 SASEGT. Trimming removed 6 bases from V and 10 bases from J; junction bases left unmatched: 12. DNA for the CDR3: TGTGCCAGCAGGACAGGGACGGCGATCATCCCCCAGCATTTT. This encodes CASRTGTAIIPQHF.

This chain joins TRBV2 and TRBJ1-2, with D hard to call. Germline V gene sequence: CDR1 SNHLY, CDR2 FYNNEI. The V end was cut by 0 bases, the J end by 5 bases, with 7 bases between. The CDR3 consists of 13 residues. The CDR3 reads CASSEASRYGYTF. The CDR3 DNA is TGTGCCAGCAGTGAAGCGAGCAGATATGGCTACACCTTC.

This rearrangement joins TRBV19 to TRBJ1-5; TRBD1 matches 9 bases. From germline, CDR1 is LNHDA and CDR2 SQIVND (reference sequence). V lost 7 bases, J lost 7 bases, and 11 bases stayed unmatched. The CDR3 is 15 amino acids. CDR3 bases: TGTGCCAGTAACCTACGACAGGGGGGAGGGCAGCCCCAGCATTTT. This translates into CASNLRQGGGQPQHF. The variable domain in full, with the rest retrieved from reference TRBV19 and TRBJ1-5, is DGGITQSPKYLFRKEGQNVTLSCEQNLNHDAMYWYRQDPGQGLRLIYYSQIVNDFQKGDIAEGYSVSREKKESFPLTVTSAQKNPTAFYLCASNLRQGGGQPQHFGDGTRLSIL.

This sequence joins TRBV30 and TRBJ2-7; D uncertain. CDR1 is GTSNPN, CDR2 SVGIG, per germline (reference sequence). The V end was cut by 1 base, the J end by 3 bases, with 7 bases between. This CDR3 spans 12 amino acids. CDR3 coding DNA: TGTGCCTGGAGTGAGGGTATCTACGAGCAGTACTTC. Translated: CAWSEGIYEQYF. Complete variable domain (other parts from reference TRBV30 and TRBJ2-7): SQTIHQWPATLVQPVGSPLSLECTVEGTSNPNLYWYRQAAGRGLQLLFYSVGIGQISSEVPQNLSASRPQDRQFILSSKKLLLSDSGFYLCAWSEGIYEQYFGPGTRLTVT.

This sequence joins TRBV5-6 and TRBJ2-7, with D possibly TRBD1 on 6 matching bases. The germline CDR1 and CDR2 sequences are SGHDT and YYEEEE. The V end was cut by 5 bases, the J end by 3 bases, with 15 bases between. This CDR3 is built from 14 residues. The CDR3: CASRRAGTHYEQYF. The CDR3 DNA is TGTGCCAGCAGGCGAGCCGGGACACACTACGAGCAGTACTTC. Variable domain in full (rest from reference TRBV5-6 and TRBJ2-7): DAGVTQSPTHLIKTRGQQVTLRCSPKSGHDTVSWYQQALGQGPQFIFQYYEEEERQRGNFPDRFSGHQFPNYSSELNVNALLLGDSALYLCASRRAGTHYEQYFGPGTRLTVT.

The chain has TRBV6-6 and TRBJ2-1; 11 nucleotides match TRBD1. The trim removed 4 bases at V and 2 bases at J, leaving 4 bases unmatched. Germline values: CDR1 MNHNY, CDR2 SVGAGI (reference sequence). The CDR3 extends over 16 amino acids. The CDR3 sequence: CASSFGQGAAYNEQFF. In DNA, the CDR3 is TGTGCCAGCAGTTTCGGACAGGGGGCGGCCTACAATGAGCAGTTCTTC.

In DNA, the CDR3 is TGTGCCAGCTCACCTTCCACAGATACGCAGTATTTT. Protein: CASSPSTDTQYF. The chain recombines TRBV18 with TRBJ2-3; D unresolved. Trimming took off 3 bases at V and 2 bases at J, with 3 bases between the two ends. The CDR3 sequence is 12 residues long. Germline CDR1 is KGHSH and CDR2 is LQKENI.

The chain's CDR3 is CASSLEDSPLHF. The CDR3 DNA sequence: TGTGCCAGCAGCTTGGAGGACTCACCCCTCCACTTT. The V and J genes are TRBV5-4 and TRBJ1-6; D is uncertain. CDR1 and CDR2 (germline): SGHNT, YYREEE (reference sequence). The CDR3 totals 12 residues. Trimming removed 0 bases from V and 10 bases from J, with 5 bases in between.

The V and J genes are TRBV9 and TRBJ2-1; TRBD1 aligns across 10 bases. V shed 2 bases, J shed 6 bases, and the junction held 5 bases outside the gene matches. Germline CDR1 is SGDLS and CDR2 is YYNGEE. The CDR3 spans 15 residues. Here the CDR3 reads CASSVSGTGVNEQFF. The CDR3 DNA reads as TGTGCCAGCAGCGTCTCCGGGACAGGGGTCAATGAGCAGTTCTTC.

This clone ranks as large (0.1 to 1%). The gene calls are TRBV30 and TRBJ1-1; 7 bases agree with TRBD1. The germline gives CDR1 GTSNPN, CDR2 SVGIG (reference sequence). V shed 4 bases and J 8 bases; nucleotides not matched to a gene: 10. This CDR3 has 13 residues. This CDR3 is CAWTIIRGREAFF. The DNA of the CDR3 is TGTGCCTGGACCATCATCAGGGGGAGGGAAGCTTTCTTT.

This sequence joins TRBV9 and TRBJ2-2; maybe TRBD2 (5 bases). V was trimmed by 4 bases and J by 1 base, leaving 17 bases between them. This CDR3 region has 17 residues. The germline gives CDR1 SGDLS, CDR2 YYNGEE. The CDR3 here is CASSPTGWSLNTGELFF. CDR3 DNA: TGTGCCAGCAGCCCGACGGGATGGTCCCTGAACACCGGGGAGCTGTTTTTT.

Details on this clone: The same CDR3 also results from other DNA sequences found in this sample. The rearrangement joins TRBV6-5 to TRBJ2-3; D might be TRBD2 (5 bases). CDR3 length: 13 residues. Per germline, CDR1 MNHEY and CDR2 SVGAGI. With 8 bases removed from V and 6 bases from J, the gap between germline ends came to 15 bases. CDR3 residues: CASGLAIADTQYF. The CDR3 DNA is TGTGCCAGCGGACTCGCCATTGCCGATACGCAGTATTTT.

The chain couples TRBV7-6 to TRBJ2-3, with 14 bases that match TRBD2. The V gene end was trimmed by 5 bases and the J gene end by 2 bases; junction bases not matched to a gene: 9. Germline V gives CDR1 SGHVS, CDR2 FNYEAQ. CDR3 length: 18 residues. The CDR3 DNA reads as TGTGCCAGCAGCAGGACTAGCGGGGGGTCACGCCTCACAGATACGCAGTATTTT. Translation gives CASSRTSGGSRLTDTQYF.

J is TRBJ2-3 and V is TRBV9; the D gene is possibly TRBD1 (7 bases). The V gene's germline CDR1 is SGDLS and CDR2 YYNGEE. Trimming removed 4 bases at V and 5 bases at J, with 17 bases between. The CDR3 has 15 residues. CDR3 in DNA: TGTGCCAGCAGCATAACCAGGGGGGCTTTAGATACGCAGTATTTT. Amino acid sequence: CASSITRGALDTQYF.

Here the CDR3 DNA reads TGTGCCAGCAGCCAGGCCCTCTCGAACACCGGGGAGCTGTTTTTT. Translating it yields CASSQALSNTGELFF. This chain uses TRBV4-2 with TRBJ2-2; D is ambiguous. The V gene's germline CDR1 is LGHNA and CDR2 YNFKEQ. The length of the CDR3 is 15 residues. Trimming shortened V by 3 bases and J by 0 bases, and 8 bases separated the two germline ends.

Written as DNA, the CDR3 is TGTGCCATCAGTGGTGGGTTTGACACTGAAGCTTTCTTT. Translated, it gives CAISGGFDTEAFF. This chain connects TRBV10-3 to TRBJ1-1, with D unclear. Germline assignment: CDR1 ENHRY and CDR2 SYGVKD. Trimming cost V 4 bases and J 3 bases, with 9 bases left between them. The CDR3 is 13 residues long.